The 24 T cell receptor beta chains below were found in one sample sequenced in a study of CD8 T cells in ankylosing spondylitis. The antigens these receptors bind are not known. TCRdb processed the 5' RACE reads anew with MiXCR; each CDR3 protein has one entry. Of more than 650,000 distinct CDR3 sequences in the sample, around 11% were seen once. General study points: There was a TCR beta motif, made of 7 or 8 highly homologous variants, that appeared characteristic of ankylosing spondylitis blood.

The material sequenced was blood, either unsorted or a sorted T cell fraction (not recorded which). Receptors were obtained from a male donor with ankylosing spondylitis.

This clonotype was detected only a few times. The chain employs TRBV9 and TRBJ2-2; 9 bases agree with TRBD2. J gave up 4 bases and V 5 bases, and 6 bases lay outside the gene matches. Per germline, CDR1 SGDLS and CDR2 YYNGEE. The CDR3 is 15 residues long. The CDR3: CASRKRGDSTGELFF. CDR3 sequence (DNA): TGTGCCAGCAGAAAGCGGGGGGACAGCACCGGGGAGCTGTTTTTT.

This chain joins TRBV12-3 or TRBV12-4 and TRBJ1-1; tentatively, D is TRBD1 (6 bases). This CDR3 has 12 residues. Trimming removed 5 bases at V and 8 bases at J, with 12 bases between. The CDR3 nucleotides are TGTGCCAGCAGTCCCGGGACAATGGAAGCTTTCTTT. Its protein is CASSPGTMEAFF.

The chain uses TRBV20-1 and TRBJ1-5; no firm D call. Deletions cut 3 bases from V and 0 bases from J, with 9 bases between. The CDR3 length is 14 residues. The germline V gene has CDR1 DFQATT and CDR2 SNEGSKA (reference sequence). The CDR3 DNA sequence: TGCAGTGCTAGCGGAGAATATAGCAATCAGCCCCAGCATTTT. Translated, it gives CSASGEYSNQPQHF.

This clonotype was seen at least ten times. The chain carries TRBV6-5 and TRBJ1-1; TRBD1 matches 7 bases. Trimming took 8 bases from V and 5 from J; bases not matched to a gene: 5. The CDR3 is 12 residues long. Germline assignment: CDR1 MNHEY and CDR2 SVGAGI. CDR3 coding DNA: TGTGCCAGCGCCCCAGGGGGGACTGAAGCTTTCTTT. This codes for CASAPGGTEAFF.

The chain uses TRBV27 and TRBJ2-5; the D gene is possibly TRBD1 (6 bases). The CDR3 is 15 amino acids. The germline V gene has CDR1 MNHEY and CDR2 SMNVEV (reference sequence). The germline V and J ends were trimmed by 2 bases and 2 bases, with 12 bases remaining between them. The CDR3 region is CASSLRTGRQETQYF. CDR3 DNA sequence: TGTGCCAGCAGTTTACGAACAGGGAGACAAGAGACCCAGTACTTC.

J is TRBJ2-7 and V is TRBV10-3; D perhaps matches TRBD2 (6 bases). The CDR3 contains 16 residues. The V end was cut by 4 bases, the J end by 2 bases, with 18 bases between. Germline assignment: CDR1 ENHRY and CDR2 SYGVKD. The CDR3 reads CAISGPGRSGAYEQYF. The CDR3 DNA follows: TGTGCCATCAGTGGCCCTGGGAGGAGCGGAGCCTACGAGCAGTACTTC.

This clonotype was picked up a small number of times. This CDR3 reads CSASYGSSREQYF. The CDR3, as DNA: TGCAGTGCTAGTTACGGGAGTAGCCGCGAGCAGTACTTC. The chain recombines TRBV20-1 with TRBJ2-7, with a tentative D call TRBD2 (6 bases). Deletions cut 3 bases from V and 6 bases from J, with 15 bases between. The CDR3 has 13 residues. Germline V gene lookup returns CDR1 DFQATT and CDR2 SNEGSKA (reference sequence).

This clonotype has a handful of counts. The rearrangement uses TRBV2 and TRBJ1-2, with D hard to call. The CDR3 length is 13 residues. The V gene's germline CDR1 is SNHLY and CDR2 FYNNEI. Trimming took 6 bases from V and 5 from J, leaving 13 bases between them. CDR3 DNA sequence: TGTGCCAGCAGCCCTGGGATCTGGTATGGCTACACCTTC. Its protein product is CASSPGIWYGYTF.

The rearrangement uses TRBV6-5 and TRBJ2-7, with D possibly TRBD2 on 6 matching bases. V gave up 3 bases and J gave up 3 bases, with 15 bases separating them. The CDR3 contains 15 residues. Germline V gene sequence: CDR1 MNHEY, CDR2 SVGAGI. The chain's CDR3 is CASSYMVGGNYEQYF. The DNA of the CDR3 is TGTGCCAGCAGTTATATGGTCGGGGGTAACTACGAGCAGTACTTC.

The chain joins TRBV4-3 to TRBJ2-3, with 10 bases that match TRBD2. CDR1 and CDR2 (germline): LGHNA, YSLEER. V shed 4 bases, J shed 6 bases, and the junction held 7 bases outside the gene matches. The CDR3 is 15 residues long. Written as DNA, the CDR3 is TGCGCCAGCAGCCCCGACAGCGGGAGGGGCGATACGCAGTATTTT. Protein: CASSPDSGRGDTQYF.

The V and J genes are TRBV5-1 and TRBJ2-1, with D maybe TRBD2 (6 bases). The CDR3 sequence is 16 residues long. Trimming took off 3 bases at V and 7 bases at J, with 20 bases between the two ends. Germline values: CDR1 SGHRS, CDR2 YFSETQ. The CDR3 DNA follows: TGCGCCAGCAGCTCGGAAGGGACTCCCCTGGGGAATGAGCAGTTCTTC. It is translated as CASSSEGTPLGNEQFF. Full variable domain (outside the CDR3, taken from reference TRBV5-1 and TRBJ2-1): KAGVTQTPRYLIKTRGQQVTLSCSPISGHRSVSWYQQTPGQGLQFLFEYFSETQRNKGNFPGRFSGRQFSNSRSEMNVSTLELGDSALYLCASSSEGTPLGNEQFFGPGTRLTVL.

This clonotype was seen more than once but under ten times. The V and J genes are TRBV29-1 and TRBJ2-7; D gene ambiguous. Germline V gene data show CDR1 as SQVTM and CDR2 as ANQGSEA. Deletions cut 3 bases from V and 3 bases from J, with 9 bases between. The CDR3 consists of 12 residues. CDR3 DNA: TGCAGCGTTGAGAGTGCTCACTACGAGCAGTACTTC. As protein: CSVESAHYEQYF.

This clonotype has a count of ten or more. V gene TRBV28 combines with J gene TRBJ2-7; 8 bases line up with TRBD1. The CDR3 loop spans 12 amino acids. The germline V gene encodes CDR1 MDHEN and CDR2 SYDVKM. V lost 5 bases to trimming and J lost 6 bases; unmatched junction nucleotides: 3. CDR3 amino acids: CASSRQGLEQYF. DNA for the CDR3: TGTGCCAGCAGTCGACAGGGGCTCGAGCAGTACTTC.

This clonotype was counted between two and nine times. This chain joins TRBV4-1 and TRBJ1-1; TRBD1 aligns across 10 bases. The trim removed 6 bases at V and 8 bases at J, leaving 12 bases unmatched. The CDR3 totals 15 residues. The germline V gene has CDR1 MGHRA and CDR2 YSYEKL. CDR3 sequence (DNA): TGCGCCAGCAGATTAATCGGGACAGGGGACCGCGAAGCTTTCTTT. Protein: CASRLIGTGDREAFF.

At least ten counts were recorded for this clonotype. This chain connects TRBV6-1 to TRBJ2-7, with D unresolved. V was pared by 2 bases and J by 3 bases, with 2 bases between. Per germline, CDR1 MNHNS and CDR2 SASEGT. The length of the CDR3 is 11 residues. CDR3 region: CASSEFYEQYF. DNA for the CDR3: TGTGCCAGCAGTGAATTCTACGAGCAGTACTTC.

The rearrangement joins TRBV28 to TRBJ2-6; D is ambiguous. The CDR3 is 14 residues long. The V gene lost 6 bases and the J gene lost 0 bases, with 6 bases spanning the gap. Germline CDR1 MDHEN, CDR2 SYDVKM. Written as DNA, the CDR3 is TGTGCCAGCAGGACGGTCTCTGGGGCCAACGTCCTGACTTTC. Its translation: CASRTVSGANVLTF.

This clonotype occurred a few times. Germline and junction disagree at one end, which may indicate a read error. J is TRBJ1-5 and V is TRBV20-1; D remains ambiguous. CDR1 is DFQATT and CDR2 is SNEGSKA in the germline V gene (reference sequence). This CDR3 contains 13 residues. The CDR3 is CSPSAGRDQPQHF. For the CDR3, the DNA is TGCAGTCCTAGTGCAGGTAGAGATCAGCCCCAGCATTTT.

This chain connects TRBV6-2 or TRBV6-3 to TRBJ2-3, with unresolved D. CDR1 is MNHEY and CDR2 is SVGEGT in the germline V gene. V gave up 6 bases and J gave up 1 base, with 11 bases separating them. This CDR3 has 14 residues. The CDR3 here is CASSLLYRTDTQYF. In DNA, the CDR3 is TGTGCCAGCAGCCTACTTTACCGCACAGATACGCAGTATTTT.

This clonotype has a count of ten or more. The chain couples TRBV29-1 to TRBJ1-2; 7 positions match TRBD1. The germline gives CDR1 SQVTM, CDR2 ANQGSEA. The CDR3 contains 13 residues. V dropped 2 bases and J dropped 5; count of bases not matched to a gene: 5. The CDR3 DNA reads as TGCAGCGTTGAAAGAGGGGGCGGTTATGGCTACACCTTC. Translated: CSVERGGGYGYTF.

This clonotype turned up a few times. The J gene is TRBJ2-5, the V gene TRBV20-1; TRBD2 matches 11 bases. The J segment lost 2 bases and the V segment lost 4 bases, leaving 3 bases of the junction unmatched. Germline V gives CDR1 DFQATT, CDR2 SNEGSKA (reference sequence). CDR3 length: 14 amino acids. The CDR3 nucleotides read TGCAGTGCTATGGGACTAGCGGATCAAGAGACCCAGTACTTC. Protein product: CSAMGLADQETQYF.

This clonotype was detected a few times. V usage is TRBV20-1 and J usage is TRBJ1-6, with 8 positions matching TRBD1. Unmatched junction bases numbered 6, after V lost 3 bases and J lost 2 bases. Germline V CDR1 and CDR2: DFQATT, SNEGSKA (reference sequence). CDR3 length: 16 amino acids. CDR3 loop: CSASIRGQTYNSPLHF. CDR3 DNA: TGCAGTGCTAGTATCAGGGGGCAAACCTATAATTCACCCCTCCACTTT.

The rearrangement joins TRBV20-1 to TRBJ2-1; D unclear. Germline V gives CDR1 DFQATT, CDR2 SNEGSKA (reference sequence). This CDR3 has 18 residues. Deletions cut 0 bases from V and 4 bases from J, with 22 bases between. The CDR3 nucleotides are TGCAGTGCTAGAGACCGGGTGGAGCCTTATACTTCGTACAATGAGCAGTTCTTC. Translating it yields CSARDRVEPYTSYNEQFF.

The V gene is TRBV20-1, the J gene TRBJ1-1, with D possibly matching TRBD1 (6 bases). The germline V and J ends were trimmed by 8 bases and 7 bases, with 23 bases remaining between them. This CDR3 comprises 14 residues. Germline V CDR1 and CDR2: DFQATT, SNEGSKA (reference sequence). The CDR3 region is CSPTKGGRGGEAFF. CDR3 nucleotide sequence: TGCAGTCCAACCAAGGGGGGCAGGGGAGGTGAAGCTTTCTTT.

This chain connects TRBV28 to TRBJ2-1; the D gene is possibly TRBD1 (6 bases). CDR1 and CDR2 from the germline V gene are MDHEN and SYDVKM. This CDR3 has 15 residues. V was trimmed by 1 base and J by 8 bases, leaving 15 bases between them. The DNA for the CDR3 is TGTGCCAGCAGTTTATTCCAGGGGCGGCGGGATGAGCAGTTCTTC. Amino acid sequence: CASSLFQGRRDEQFF.